What follows are 14 T cell receptor beta chains derived from one specimen sequenced in a study of chemoradiotherapy in HPV16-positive cancers. Measured with immunoSEQ multiplex PCR; TCRdb has only the in-frame clones, and not every one. This repertoire shows under 85,000 clones, roughly 90% found once; its top ten account for under 4.5%. This sample comprised blood, obtained from a patient who underwent chemoradiotherapy. The source is a human donor with HPV-associated anogenital cancer.

The CDR3 region is CASSSRGDGYTF. The CDR3 DNA is TGTGCCAGCAGTTCGCGGGGGGATGGCTACACCTTC. The chain couples TRBV6-6 to TRBJ1-2; possible D gene TRBD1, 5 bases. Looked up from germline, CDR1 is MNHNY and CDR2 is SVGAGI (reference sequence). The CDR3 sequence is 12 residues long. Deletions cut 4 bases from V and 6 bases from J, with 9 bases between.

The rearrangement joins TRBV7-9 to TRBJ2-1; TRBD2 matches 13 bases. The CDR3 spans 14 residues. CDR1 is SEHNR and CDR2 is FQNEAQ in the germline V gene (reference sequence). Unmatched junction bases numbered 3, after V lost 5 bases and J lost 8 bases. CDR3 nucleotides: TGTGCCAGCAGCCGGACTAGCGGGAGCGATGAGCAGTTCTTC. Residues: CASSRTSGSDEQFF.

The CDR3 DNA is TGTGCCAGCAGCCTGAGCGGGGGGGCCGCAGCCGGGGAGCTGTTTTTT. As protein: CASSLSGGAAAGELFF. This chain joins TRBV5-6 and TRBJ2-2, with TRBD2 matching 10 bases. The CDR3 runs to 16 residues. V dropped 4 bases and J dropped 6; count of bases not matched to a gene: 9. Germline V CDR1 and CDR2: SGHDT, YYEEEE.

This clone occurred a few times. The V call is TRBV10-1, the J call TRBJ2-7, with D possibly being TRBD1 (8 bases). The V gene's germline CDR1 is WNHNN and CDR2 SYGVQD (reference sequence). The CDR3 length is 14 residues. Trimming cost V 6 bases and J 0 bases, with 12 bases left between them. The CDR3 loop reads CASSSGTGSYEQYF. CDR3 bases: TGCGCCAGCAGCAGCGGGACAGGCTCCTACGAGCAGTACTTC.

The chain is built from TRBV5-1 and TRBJ1-3, with 8 bases aligning to TRBD1. Trimming removed 3 bases from V and 3 bases from J; junction bases left unmatched: 8. In germline, CDR1 is SGHRS, CDR2 YFSETQ. The CDR3 sequence is 16 residues long. The CDR3 DNA sequence: TGCGCCAGCAGCTATACGAGACAGGGGAGTGGAAACACCATATATTTT. Translating gives CASSYTRQGSGNTIYF.

The chain joins TRBV5-1 to TRBJ2-3; 8 bases agree with TRBD2. The germline V gene encodes CDR1 SGHRS and CDR2 YFSETQ. This CDR3 is 16 amino acids long. V trimming: 2 bases; J trimming: 1 base; junction bases outside the gene matches: 6. The CDR3 protein is CASSLLSGMGTDTQYF. The CDR3 DNA follows: TGCGCCAGCAGCTTACTTAGCGGGATGGGCACAGATACGCAGTATTTT. The complete variable domain, with remaining parts taken from reference TRBV5-1 and TRBJ2-3, reads KAGVTQTPRYLIKTRGQQVTLSCSPISGHRSVSWYQQTPGQGLQFLFEYFSETQRNKGNFPGRFSGRQFSNSRSEMNVSTLELGDSALYLCASSLLSGMGTDTQYFGPGTRLTVL.

CDR3 sequence (DNA): TGTGCCAGCTCCCGCGGCCAATATTCCACAGATACGCAGTATTTT. This gives the protein CASSRGQYSTDTQYF. The V gene is TRBV9, the J gene TRBJ2-3; D is ambiguous. The CDR3 spans 15 residues. The V and J ends lost 7 bases and 2 bases respectively, with 17 bases between them. Germline V gene sequence: CDR1 SGDLS, CDR2 YYNGEE.

The chain links TRBV2 to TRBJ1-3, with D unresolved. V gave up 3 bases and J gave up 0 bases, with 9 bases separating them. The CDR3 is made up of 15 amino acids. The V gene's germline CDR1 is SNHLY and CDR2 FYNNEI. DNA of the CDR3: TGTGCCAGCAGTGAGGGCAGGAGCTCTGGAAACACCATATATTTT. Its protein product is CASSEGRSSGNTIYF.

This clone was seen only once. The CDR3 DNA reads TGTGCCAGCAGTTTAGGGCAGGTCTCCTACAATGAGCAGTTCTTC. Amino acids: CASSLGQVSYNEQFF. The chain couples TRBV28 to TRBJ2-1; no reliable D call. V dropped 2 bases and J dropped 0 bases, with 8 bases sitting between them. Germline CDR1 reads MDHEN; CDR2 reads SYDVKM. The CDR3 is 15 amino acids. Complete variable domain (other parts from reference TRBV28 and TRBJ2-1): DVKVTQSSRYLVKRTGEKVFLECVQDMDHENMFWYRQDPGLGLRLIYFSYDVKMKEKGDIPEGYSVSREKKERFSLILESASTNQTSMYLCASSLGQVSYNEQFFGPGTRLTVL.

V usage is TRBV7-9 and J usage is TRBJ1-1; D is unresolved. This CDR3 is 14 amino acids long. The V end lost 4 bases, the J end lost 0 bases, and 9 bases lay between the germline ends. Germline CDR1 reads SEHNR; CDR2 reads FQNEAQ (reference sequence). CDR3 amino acids: CASSSGRLNTEAFF. The CDR3 region has the DNA TGTGCCAGCAGCTCCGGACGGCTGAACACTGAAGCTTTCTTT.

V and J are TRBV19 and TRBJ2-1; unclear D gene. Trimming shortened V by 7 bases and J by 8 bases, and 9 bases separated the two germline ends. From germline, CDR1 is LNHDA and CDR2 SQIVND (reference sequence). The CDR3 runs to 11 residues. CDR3 protein: CASTLLDEQFF. The DNA for the CDR3 is TGTGCCAGTACCCTTTTAGATGAGCAGTTCTTC.

This clone is a singleton in its sample. The chain joins TRBV30 to TRBJ1-3; D gene uncertain. The length of the CDR3 is 13 residues. V was cut by 0 bases and J by 8 bases, with 11 bases left in between. Per the germline V gene, CDR1 is GTSNPN and CDR2 is SVGIG (reference sequence). Here the CDR3 DNA reads TGTGCCTGGAGTGTATCTCTGGAGCACACCATATATTTT. Amino acids: CAWSVSLEHTIYF. Combining the CDR3 with reference TRBV30 and TRBJ1-3 gives the whole variable domain SQTIHQWPATLVQPVGSPLSLECTVEGTSNPNLYWYRQAAGRGLQLLFYSVGIGQISSEVPQNLSASRPQDRQFILSSKKLLLSDSGFYLCAWSVSLEHTIYFGEGSWLTVV.

J is TRBJ2-7 and V is TRBV5-6; 8 bases align to TRBD2. This CDR3 contains 15 residues. CDR1 and CDR2 (germline): SGHDT, YYEEEE. The V segment lost 2 bases and the J segment 2 bases; nucleotides outside the gene matches: 6. The CDR3 is CASSFIRSGAYEQYF. Here the CDR3 DNA reads TGTGCCAGCAGCTTCATCCGTAGCGGGGCCTACGAGCAGTACTTC.

This sequence joins TRBV20-1 and TRBJ2-4; D remains ambiguous. The CDR3 length is 11 residues. Germline V gives CDR1 DFQATT, CDR2 SNEGSKA (reference sequence). The V gene lost 7 bases and the J gene lost 7 bases, with 11 bases spanning the gap. CDR3 DNA sequence: TGCAGTGGTTCGACATCTAACATTCAGTACTTC. The encoded protein is CSGSTSNIQYF.